Listed below are T cell receptor beta chains from one sample, sequenced in a study of blood T cell repertoires in COVID-19. Here immunoSEQ multiplex PCR was the method, and the copy in TCRdb shows in-frame clones only, minus some. The repertoire holds 52,000 or so clones, around 84% seen once, with more than 15% in the top ten. Source material: peripheral blood. The origin of the receptors is a man aged 65 to 85 with active COVID-19. The CDR3 runs from the conserved cysteine through the conserved F or W. D genes are given only for firm matches. Clone sizes are given selectively: once, few, many, or a class where the clone is expanded.

abundance: NA
d_gene: NA
v_gene: TRBV30
j_gene: TRBJ2-5
len: 15
CDR3aa: CAWSVLGGRGETQYF
CDR3nt: TGTGCCTGGAGTGTACTGGGTGGTAGAGGAGAGACCCAGTACTTC

abundance: NA
d_gene: NA
v_gene: TRBV6-1
j_gene: TRBJ1-5
len: 15
CDR3aa: CASSERGYSNQPQHF
CDR3nt: TGTGCCAGCAGTGAAAGGGGTTATAGCAATCAGCCCCAGCATTTT

abundance: NA
d_gene: TRBD2
v_gene: TRBV29-1
j_gene: TRBJ2-1
len: 15
CDR3aa: CSAREVSGVNNEQFF
CDR3nt: TGCAGCGCCCGGGAGGTCTCGGGGGTCAACAATGAGCAGTTCTTC

abundance: NA
d_gene: TRBD2
v_gene: TRBV28
j_gene: TRBJ2-7
len: 18
CDR3aa: CASSFVSASGRASYEQYF
CDR3nt: TGTGCCAGCAGTTTCGTGTCGGCTAGCGGGAGGGCTTCCTACGAGCAGTACTTC

abundance: NA
d_gene: TRBD2
v_gene: TRBV7-2
j_gene: TRBJ2-1
len: 16
CDR3aa: CASSLEAGGSYNEQFF
CDR3nt: TGTGCCAGCAGCTTAGAGGCGGGAGGGTCCTACAATGAGCAGTTCTTC

abundance: NA
d_gene: NA
v_gene: TRBV24-1
j_gene: TRBJ1-5
len: 15
CDR3aa: CATSDFPQSNQPQHF
CDR3nt: TGTGCCACCAGTGATTTCCCCCAAAGCAATCAGCCCCAGCATTTT

abundance: NA
d_gene: NA
v_gene: TRBV3-1/TRBV3-2
j_gene: TRBJ2-5
len: 12
CDR3aa: CASSQDRETQYF
CDR3nt: TGTGCCAGCAGCCAAGACCGAGAGACCCAGTACTTC

abundance: NA
d_gene: TRBD1
v_gene: TRBV5-5
j_gene: TRBJ1-6
len: 16
CDR3aa: CASSTGTGGDNSPLHF
CDR3nt: TGTGCCAGCAGCACCGGGACAGGGGGAGATAATTCACCCCTCCACTTT

abundance: NA
d_gene: NA
v_gene: TRBV6-2/TRBV6-3
j_gene: TRBJ2-1
len: 17
CDR3aa: CASSYSMVAENYNEQFF
CDR3nt: TGTGCCAGCAGTTACTCGATGGTAGCGGAGAACTACAATGAGCAGTTCTTC

abundance: NA
d_gene: NA
v_gene: TRBV28
j_gene: TRBJ1-1
len: 12
CDR3aa: CASRTGLTEAFF
CDR3nt: TGTGCCAGCAGGACAGGACTCACTGAAGCTTTCTTT

abundance: NA
d_gene: NA
v_gene: TRBV28
j_gene: TRBJ1-5
len: 14
CDR3aa: CASSEGDSNQPQHF
CDR3nt: TGTGCCAGCAGCGAGGGGGATAGCAATCAGCCCCAGCATTTT

abundance: NA
d_gene: NA
v_gene: TRBV7-8
j_gene: TRBJ1-1
len: 13
CDR3aa: CASSVRVGTEAFF
CDR3nt: TGTGCCAGCAGCGTACGGGTAGGAACTGAAGCTTTCTTT

abundance: NA
d_gene: NA
v_gene: TRBV7-3
j_gene: TRBJ2-3
len: 16
CDR3aa: CASSFLSGTSTDTQYF
CDR3nt: TGTGCCAGCAGCTTCCTTAGCGGAACTAGCACAGATACGCAGTATTTT

abundance: NA
d_gene: TRBD2
v_gene: TRBV6-2/TRBV6-3
j_gene: TRBJ2-1
len: 17
CDR3aa: CASSPTSGPSSYNEQFF
CDR3nt: TGTGCCAGCAGCCCTACTAGCGGCCCTAGCTCCTACAATGAGCAGTTCTTC

abundance: NA
d_gene: NA
v_gene: TRBV15
j_gene: TRBJ1-5
len: 13
CDR3aa: CATSRDLTGPQHF
CDR3nt: TGTGCCACCAGCAGAGACTTGACGGGGCCCCAGCATTTT

abundance: NA
d_gene: TRBD2
v_gene: TRBV12-3/TRBV12-4
j_gene: TRBJ2-3
len: 13
CDR3aa: CASSYASGGTQYF
CDR3nt: TGTGCCAGCAGTTATGCTAGCGGGGGAACGCAGTATTTT

abundance: NA
d_gene: NA
v_gene: TRBV27
j_gene: TRBJ1-3
len: 15
CDR3aa: CASWAHANSGNTIYF
CDR3nt: TGTGCCAGCTGGGCCCACGCCAACTCTGGAAACACCATATATTTT

abundance: NA
d_gene: TRBD1
v_gene: TRBV28
j_gene: TRBJ1-6
len: 17
CDR3aa: CASSLGGWDSNNSPLHF
CDR3nt: TGTGCCAGCAGTTTAGGGGGATGGGACAGTAACAATTCACCCCTCCACTTT

abundance: few
d_gene: NA
v_gene: TRBV21-1
j_gene: TRBJ2-7
len: 12
CDR3aa: CASRRGGYEQYF
CDR3nt: TGTGCCAGCAGAAGGGGGGGCTACGAGCAGTACTTC

abundance: NA
d_gene: TRBD2
v_gene: TRBV3-1/TRBV3-2
j_gene: TRBJ2-3
len: 13
CDR3aa: CASSGRGTDTQYF
CDR3nt: TGTGCCAGCAGCGGGAGGGGCACAGATACGCAGTATTTT

abundance: NA
d_gene: TRBD2
v_gene: TRBV27
j_gene: TRBJ2-1
len: 19
CDR3aa: CASSSSGTSGRPRGNEQFF
CDR3nt: TGTGCCAGCAGTTCCTCCGGGACTAGCGGGAGACCCCGGGGGAATGAGCAGTTCTTC

abundance: NA
d_gene: TRBD2
v_gene: TRBV6-5
j_gene: TRBJ2-7
len: 15
CDR3aa: CASSRTSGSSYEQYF
CDR3nt: TGTGCCAGCAGTCGGACTAGCGGTAGCTCCTACGAGCAGTACTTC

abundance: NA
d_gene: NA
v_gene: TRBV7-6
j_gene: TRBJ2-2
len: 15
CDR3aa: CASSWQSANTGELFF
CDR3nt: TGTGCCAGCAGCTGGCAGAGCGCGAACACCGGGGAGCTGTTTTTT

abundance: once
d_gene: NA
v_gene: TRBV7-9
j_gene: TRBJ1-2
len: 14
CDR3aa: CASSLSAGPRGYTF
CDR3nt: TGTGCCAGCAGCTTATCTGCAGGGCCGAGGGGCTACACCTTC

abundance: NA
d_gene: NA
v_gene: TRBV30
j_gene: TRBJ2-5
len: 12
CDR3aa: CAWIRDLETQYF
CDR3nt: TGTGCCTGGATACGGGATTTGGAGACCCAGTACTTC

abundance: NA
d_gene: NA
v_gene: TRBV11-3
j_gene: TRBJ1-1
len: 13
CDR3aa: CASSQTDRNEAFF
CDR3nt: TGTGCCAGCAGCCAAACCGACAGGAATGAAGCTTTCTTT

abundance: few
d_gene: TRBD2
v_gene: TRBV3-1/TRBV3-2
j_gene: TRBJ2-7
len: 15
CDR3aa: CASSRSAGGAYEQYF
CDR3nt: TGTGCCAGCAGCCGTAGTGCGGGAGGGGCCTACGAGCAGTACTTC

abundance: NA
d_gene: NA
v_gene: TRBV10-3
j_gene: TRBJ1-6
len: 16
CDR3aa: CAISDRWAPYNSPLHF
CDR3nt: TGTGCCATCAGTGATCGGTGGGCACCCTATAATTCACCCCTCCACTTT

abundance: NA
d_gene: TRBD1
v_gene: TRBV18
j_gene: TRBJ2-3
len: 15
CDR3aa: CASSPVTGSTDTQYF
CDR3nt: TGTGCCAGCTCACCAGTGACAGGGTCGACAGATACGCAGTATTTT

abundance: few
d_gene: NA
v_gene: TRBV2
j_gene: TRBJ2-6
len: 16
CDR3aa: CASWRGTISGANVLTF
CDR3nt: TGTGCCAGCTGGAGGGGGACTATCTCTGGGGCCAACGTCCTGACTTTC